This T cell receptor (beta chain) was captured by sequencing in a study of PD-1 blockade in classical Hodgkin lymphoma. Study outcomes and limitations: Lower baseline TCR diversity was reported for newly diagnosed patients than for healthy donors.

Here immunoSEQ multiplex PCR was the method, and the copy in TCRdb shows in-frame clones only, minus some. The sample carries 20,000 to 25,000 clones, 70% to 80% recorded once. Trimming left V 3 bases short and J 10 bases short, with 18 bases between. CDR3 length: 14 amino acids. CDR1 and CDR2 (germline): MNHEY, SMNVEV (reference sequence). Time point indicated: cycle 4 day 1 (C4D1), after less than 7 weeks of nivolumab. Following autologous stem cell transplantation, relapse occurred in every patient, and exposure to brentuximab vedotin varied. CD4+ T cells were purified from thawed PBMCs by negative selection. Comments on this clone: The antigen is not known.

The V call is TRBV27, the J call TRBJ1-1; maybe TRBD1 (6 bases). The source is a human donor with classical Hodgkin lymphoma. The source was CD4+ T cells from blood, collected before the fourth cycle of nivolumab. The CDR3 sequence is CASSFAGDNKRAFF. CDR3 nucleotides: TGTGCCAGCAGTTTTGCTGGGGACAACAAGAGAGCTTTCTTT.